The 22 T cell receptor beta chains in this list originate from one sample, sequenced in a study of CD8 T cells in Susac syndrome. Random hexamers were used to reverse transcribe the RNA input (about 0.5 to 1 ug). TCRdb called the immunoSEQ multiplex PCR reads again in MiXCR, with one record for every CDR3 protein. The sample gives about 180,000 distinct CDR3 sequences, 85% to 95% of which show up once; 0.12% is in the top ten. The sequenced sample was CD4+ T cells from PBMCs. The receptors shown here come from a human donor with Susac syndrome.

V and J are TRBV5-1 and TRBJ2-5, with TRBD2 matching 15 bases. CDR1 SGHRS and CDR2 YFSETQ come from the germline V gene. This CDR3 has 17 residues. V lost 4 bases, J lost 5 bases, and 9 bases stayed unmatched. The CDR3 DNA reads TGCGCCAGCAGCGGCAGGACTAGCGGGGGGGCCAGGGAGACCCAGTACTTC. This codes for CASSGRTSGGARETQYF.

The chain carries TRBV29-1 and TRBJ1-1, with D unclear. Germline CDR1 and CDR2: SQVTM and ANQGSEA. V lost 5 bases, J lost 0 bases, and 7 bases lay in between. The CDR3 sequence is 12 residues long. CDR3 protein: CSVTPVNTEAFF. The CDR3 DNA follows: TGCAGCGTTACACCCGTGAACACTGAAGCTTTCTTT. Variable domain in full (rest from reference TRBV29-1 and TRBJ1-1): SAVISQKPSRDICQRGTSLTIQCQVDSQVTMMFWYRQQPGQSLTLIATANQGSEATYESGFVIDKFPISRPNLTFSTLTVSNMSPEDSSIYLCSVTPVNTEAFFGQGTRLTVV.

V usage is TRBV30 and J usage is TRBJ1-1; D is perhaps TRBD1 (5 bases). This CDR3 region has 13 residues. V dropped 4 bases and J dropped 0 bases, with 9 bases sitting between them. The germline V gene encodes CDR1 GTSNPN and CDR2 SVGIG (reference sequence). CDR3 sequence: CAWNRGVNTEAFF. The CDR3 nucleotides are TGTGCCTGGAATCGAGGGGTGAACACTGAAGCTTTCTTT.

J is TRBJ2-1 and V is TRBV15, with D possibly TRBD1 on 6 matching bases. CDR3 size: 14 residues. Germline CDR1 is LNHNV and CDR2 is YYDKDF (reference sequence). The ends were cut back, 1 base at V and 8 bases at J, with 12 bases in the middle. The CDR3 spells CATSRGGQSHEQFF. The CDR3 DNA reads TGTGCCACCAGCAGAGGTGGACAGAGTCATGAGCAGTTCTTC. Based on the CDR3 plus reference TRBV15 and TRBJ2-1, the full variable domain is DAMVIQNPRYQVTQFGKPVTLSCSQTLNHNVMYWYQQKSSQAPKLLFHYYDKDFNNEADTPDNFQSRRPNTSFCFLDIRSPGLGDTAMYLCATSRGGQSHEQFFGPGTRLTVL.

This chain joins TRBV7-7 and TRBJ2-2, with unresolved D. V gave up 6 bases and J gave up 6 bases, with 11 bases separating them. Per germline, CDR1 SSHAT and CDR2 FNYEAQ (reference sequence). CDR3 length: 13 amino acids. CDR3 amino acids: CASRRNLAGELFF. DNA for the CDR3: TGTGCCAGCAGAAGAAATTTGGCCGGGGAGCTGTTTTTT.

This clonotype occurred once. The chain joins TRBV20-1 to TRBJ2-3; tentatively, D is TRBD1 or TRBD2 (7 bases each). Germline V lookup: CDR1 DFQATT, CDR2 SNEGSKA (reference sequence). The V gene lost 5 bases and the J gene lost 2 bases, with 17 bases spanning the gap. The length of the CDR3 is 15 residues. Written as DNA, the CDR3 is TGCAGTGCTGGGGACAGCGGGGAACCCACAGATACGCAGTATTTT. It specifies CSAGDSGEPTDTQYF.

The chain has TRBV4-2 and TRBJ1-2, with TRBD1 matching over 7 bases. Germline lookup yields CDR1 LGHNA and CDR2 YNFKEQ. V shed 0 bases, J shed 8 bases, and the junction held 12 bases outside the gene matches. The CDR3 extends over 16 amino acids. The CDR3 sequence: CASSQEGGTARGGYTF. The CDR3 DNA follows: TGTGCCAGCAGCCAAGAAGGAGGGACAGCTAGAGGAGGCTACACCTTC.

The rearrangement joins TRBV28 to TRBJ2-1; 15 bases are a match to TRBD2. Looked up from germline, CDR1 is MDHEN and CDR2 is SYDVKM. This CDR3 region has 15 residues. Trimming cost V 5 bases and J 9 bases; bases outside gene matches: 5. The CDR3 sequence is CASSRTSGGEREQFF. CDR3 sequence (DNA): TGTGCCAGCAGTCGGACTAGCGGGGGGGAGCGTGAGCAGTTCTTC.

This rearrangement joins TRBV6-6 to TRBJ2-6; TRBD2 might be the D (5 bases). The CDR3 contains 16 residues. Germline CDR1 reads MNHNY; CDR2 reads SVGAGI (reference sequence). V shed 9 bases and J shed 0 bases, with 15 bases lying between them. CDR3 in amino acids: CASLRDEYSGANVLTF. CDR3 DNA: TGTGCCAGTCTCCGGGATGAGTACTCTGGGGCCAACGTCCTGACTTTC.

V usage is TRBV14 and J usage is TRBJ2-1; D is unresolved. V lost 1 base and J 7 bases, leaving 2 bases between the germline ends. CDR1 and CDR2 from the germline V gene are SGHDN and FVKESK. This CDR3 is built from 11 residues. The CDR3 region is CASSQGNEQFF. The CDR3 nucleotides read TGTGCCAGCAGCCAAGGGAATGAGCAGTTCTTC.

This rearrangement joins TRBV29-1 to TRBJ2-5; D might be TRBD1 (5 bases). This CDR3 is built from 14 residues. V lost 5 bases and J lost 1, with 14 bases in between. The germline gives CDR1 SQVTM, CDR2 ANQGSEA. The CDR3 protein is CSVMKGDSQETQYF. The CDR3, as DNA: TGCAGCGTTATGAAGGGCGACAGCCAAGAGACCCAGTACTTC.

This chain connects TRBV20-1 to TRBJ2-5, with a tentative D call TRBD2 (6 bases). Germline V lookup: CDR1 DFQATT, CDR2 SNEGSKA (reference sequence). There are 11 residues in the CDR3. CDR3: CSFRREETQYF. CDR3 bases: TGCAGCTTTAGGAGGGAAGAGACCCAGTACTTC.

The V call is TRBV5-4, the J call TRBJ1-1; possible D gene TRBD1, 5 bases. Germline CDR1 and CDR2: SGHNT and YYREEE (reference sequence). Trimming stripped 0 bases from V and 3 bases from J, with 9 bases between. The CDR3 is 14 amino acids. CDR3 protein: CASSLGQSDTEAFF. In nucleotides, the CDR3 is TGTGCCAGCAGCTTGGGACAGTCCGACACTGAAGCTTTCTTT.

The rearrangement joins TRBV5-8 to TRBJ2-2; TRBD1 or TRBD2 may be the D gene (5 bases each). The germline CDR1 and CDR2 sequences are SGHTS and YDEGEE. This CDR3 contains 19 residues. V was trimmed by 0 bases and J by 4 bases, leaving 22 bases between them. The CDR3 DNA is TGTGCCAGCAGCTTGGGTCGGGGCTCTCCTTGGGGAACCACCGGGGAGCTGTTTTTT. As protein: CASSLGRGSPWGTTGELFF.

The CDR3 sequence: CASSHKTGAQETQYF. The CDR3 DNA reads TGTGCCAGCAGCCATAAGACAGGTGCCCAGGAGACCCAGTACTTC. The rearrangement uses TRBV5-6 and TRBJ2-5, with a weak D call TRBD1 (6 bases). The CDR3 is 15 amino acids. Germline V gene sequence: CDR1 SGHDT, CDR2 YYEEEE. Trimming removed 4 bases from V and 5 bases from J, with 18 bases in between.

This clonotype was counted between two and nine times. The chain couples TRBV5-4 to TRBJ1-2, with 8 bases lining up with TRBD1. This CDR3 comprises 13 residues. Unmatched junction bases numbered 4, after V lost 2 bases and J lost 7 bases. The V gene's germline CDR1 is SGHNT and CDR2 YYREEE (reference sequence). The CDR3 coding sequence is TGTGCCAGCAGCTTCCAGGGGGCATCTGGCTACACCTTC. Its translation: CASSFQGASGYTF.

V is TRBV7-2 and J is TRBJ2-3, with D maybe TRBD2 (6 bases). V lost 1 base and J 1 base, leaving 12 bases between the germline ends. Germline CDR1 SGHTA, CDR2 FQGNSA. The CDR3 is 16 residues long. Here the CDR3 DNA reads TGTGCCAGCAGCTTAGTCCCGCGGGGACGCACAGATACGCAGTATTTT. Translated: CASSLVPRGRTDTQYF. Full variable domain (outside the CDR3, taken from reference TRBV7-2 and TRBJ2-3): GAGVSQSPSNKVTEKGKDVELRCDPISGHTALYWYRQSLGQGLEFLIYFQGNSAPDKSGLPSDRFSAERTGGSVSTLTIQRTQQEDSAVYLCASSLVPRGRTDTQYFGPGTRLTVL.

The CDR3 is CASSPGTVKGQFF. The CDR3 coding sequence is TGTGCCAGCAGCCCGGGGACCGTGAAGGGGCAGTTCTTC. This sequence joins TRBV11-3 and TRBJ2-1; D tentatively reads TRBD1 or TRBD2 (5 bases each). The CDR3 runs 13 residues. In germline, CDR1 is SGHNT, CDR2 YENEEA. V gave up 5 bases and J gave up 12 bases, with 17 bases separating them.

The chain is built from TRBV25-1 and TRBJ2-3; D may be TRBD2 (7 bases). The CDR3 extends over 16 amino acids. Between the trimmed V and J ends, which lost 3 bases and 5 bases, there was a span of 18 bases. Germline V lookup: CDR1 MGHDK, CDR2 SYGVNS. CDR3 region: CASSEGLAGAGDTQYF. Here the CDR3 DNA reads TGTGCCAGCAGTGAGGGCCTGGCGGGGGCTGGAGATACGCAGTATTTT.

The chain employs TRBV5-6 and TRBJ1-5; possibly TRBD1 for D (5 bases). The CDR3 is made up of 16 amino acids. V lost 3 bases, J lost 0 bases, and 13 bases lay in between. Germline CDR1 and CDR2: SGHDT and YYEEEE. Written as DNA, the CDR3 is TGTGCCAGCAGCTACCGGGGCCATAATAGCAATCAGCCCCAGCATTTT. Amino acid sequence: CASSYRGHNSNQPQHF. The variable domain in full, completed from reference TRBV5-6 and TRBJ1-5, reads DAGVTQSPTHLIKTRGQQVTLRCSPKSGHDTVSWYQQALGQGPQFIFQYYEEEERQRGNFPDRFSGHQFPNYSSELNVNALLLGDSALYLCASSYRGHNSNQPQHFGDGTRLSIL.

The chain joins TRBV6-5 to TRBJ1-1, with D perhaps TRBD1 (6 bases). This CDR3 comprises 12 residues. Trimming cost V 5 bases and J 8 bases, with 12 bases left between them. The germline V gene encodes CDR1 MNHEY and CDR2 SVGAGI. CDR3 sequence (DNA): TGTGCCAGCAGTCCCGACAGGCGAGAAGCTTTCTTT. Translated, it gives CASSPDRREAFF.

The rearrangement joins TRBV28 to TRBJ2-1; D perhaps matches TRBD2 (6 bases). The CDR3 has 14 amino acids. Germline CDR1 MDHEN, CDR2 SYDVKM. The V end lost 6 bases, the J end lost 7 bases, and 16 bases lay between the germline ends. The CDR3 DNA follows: TGTGCCAGCAGGCTTGGAGGGAGGTGGAATGAGCAGTTCTTC. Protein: CASRLGGRWNEQFF.